Below, 14 T cell receptor beta chains from the same sample are listed, as sequenced in a study of patients and donors after allogeneic stem cell transplantation. TCRdb ran MiXCR on the RT-PCR reads and lists one entry per CDR3 protein. The sample includes about a million distinct CDR3 sequences, about a sixth of them seen just once. The sequencing input was blood, either unsorted or a sorted T cell fraction (not recorded which). All receptors come from a human donor who was either an allogeneic HSCT recipient or a stem cell or donor lymphocyte infusion donor (not recorded which). It is not recorded whose cells these are; they may come from a transplant donor.

This clonotype was counted between two and nine times. This rearrangement joins TRBV5-4 to TRBJ1-2, with a tentative D call TRBD1 (6 bases). The V end lost 3 bases, the J end lost 5 bases, and 20 bases lay between the germline ends. The CDR3 has 16 amino acids. Germline V lookup: CDR1 SGHNT, CDR2 YYREEE (reference sequence). This CDR3 is CASSWVSGGQGYGYTF. CDR3 DNA sequence: TGTGCCAGCAGCTGGGTATCGGGGGGGCAAGGGTATGGCTACACCTTC.

In this sample, this clonotype turned up a few times. The chain uses TRBV5-6 and TRBJ2-3; D may be TRBD1 (6 bases). V lost 2 bases and J 7 bases, leaving 14 bases between the germline ends. CDR3 length: 14 residues. The germline V gene has CDR1 SGHDT and CDR2 YYEEEE. This CDR3 is CASSFDLGAHTQYF. The CDR3 DNA reads as TGTGCCAGCAGCTTCGACTTGGGGGCGCATACGCAGTATTTT.

The V and J genes are TRBV4-2 and TRBJ1-6; the match to TRBD1 covers 8 bases. V lost 3 bases, J lost 6 bases, and 4 bases stayed unmatched. The CDR3 has 15 amino acids. Germline V gene lookup returns CDR1 LGHNA and CDR2 YNFKEQ. Here the CDR3 reads CASSHDRGSNSPLHF. CDR3 in DNA: TGTGCCAGCAGCCATGACAGGGGTAGTAATTCACCCCTCCACTTT.

At least ten counts were recorded for this clonotype. V gene TRBV11-2 combines with J gene TRBJ2-1, with 10 positions matching TRBD2. J gave up 8 bases and V 5 bases, and 18 bases lay outside the gene matches. This CDR3 has 18 residues. From germline, CDR1 is SGHAT and CDR2 FQNNGV. In nucleotides, the CDR3 is TGTGCCAGCAGCGGGGACTCTAGCGGGAGTCGGGTTGCGTATGAGCAGTTCTTC. This translates into CASSGDSSGSRVAYEQFF.

This clonotype was picked up a small number of times. V gene TRBV12-3 or TRBV12-4 combines with J gene TRBJ2-3, with D maybe TRBD2 (5 bases). CDR3 size: 15 residues. Trimming pared 2 bases from V and 1 base from J, leaving 10 bases between. The CDR3 here is CASSLNPRGTDTQYF. In DNA form, the CDR3 reads TGTGCCAGCAGTTTAAACCCGAGGGGCACAGATACGCAGTATTTT.

The CDR3 sequence: CASSVVPDHPDTQYF. CDR3 bases: TGTGCCAGCAGCGTAGTACCCGACCATCCAGATACGCAGTATTTT. The V gene is TRBV9, the J gene TRBJ2-3; D is undetermined. Looked up from germline, CDR1 is SGDLS and CDR2 is YYNGEE. V was shortened by 0 bases and J by 4 bases, with 12 bases between the two germline ends. This CDR3 is built from 15 residues.

This clonotype was observed many times. This chain uses TRBV29-1 with TRBJ1-2, with a weak D call TRBD1 (6 bases). Germline V gene lookup returns CDR1 SQVTM and CDR2 ANQGSEA. This CDR3 is built from 12 residues. V lost 4 bases, J lost 5 bases, and 11 bases lay in between. The CDR3 nucleotides read TGCAGCGTTGGTCAGGGGAATTATGGCTACACCTTC. This encodes CSVGQGNYGYTF. The entire variable domain, with the rest obtained from reference TRBV29-1 and TRBJ1-2, is as follows: SAVISQKPSRDICQRGTSLTIQCQVDSQVTMMFWYRQQPGQSLTLIATANQGSEATYESGFVIDKFPISRPNLTFSTLTVSNMSPEDSSIYLCSVGQGNYGYTFGSGTRLTVV.

The rearrangement links TRBV4-2 to TRBJ1-1; 9 bases are shared with TRBD1. Trimming removed 10 bases from V and 10 bases from J; junction bases left unmatched: 16. This CDR3 comprises 14 residues. CDR1 is LGHNA and CDR2 is YNFKEQ in the germline V gene. The CDR3 sequence is CATSTRQGEWGAFF. DNA for the CDR3: TGTGCCACCTCCACCAGACAGGGGGAATGGGGAGCTTTCTTT.

The gene calls are TRBV7-2 and TRBJ2-4; D might be TRBD1 (5 bases). V dropped 4 bases and J dropped 9 bases, with 16 bases sitting between them. This CDR3 comprises 14 residues. Looked up from germline, CDR1 is SGHTA and CDR2 is FQGNSA. This chain's CDR3 is CASSSRTREGIQYF. The DNA of the CDR3 is TGTGCCAGCAGCTCTCGGACAAGGGAAGGCATTCAGTACTTC.

The chain combines TRBV6-5 with TRBJ1-1; D remains unclear. The CDR3 is 12 amino acids. Deletions cut 5 bases from V and 4 bases from J, with 8 bases between. Germline V lookup: CDR1 MNHEY, CDR2 SVGAGI. This CDR3 reads CASSKGVTEAFF. For the CDR3, the DNA is TGTGCCAGCAGTAAAGGTGTCACTGAAGCTTTCTTT.

CDR3 sequence: CASSSLGHSGANVLTF. CDR3 DNA: TGTGCCAGCAGCTCGCTAGGGCACTCTGGGGCCAACGTCCTGACTTTC. The rearrangement uses TRBV13 and TRBJ2-6; D not certain. The CDR3 spans 16 residues. Germline V lookup: CDR1 PRHDT, CDR2 FYEKMQ (reference sequence). Trimming took 4 bases from V and 0 from J, leaving 10 bases between them.

V and J are TRBV20-1 and TRBJ1-5; 7 nucleotides align to TRBD1. The CDR3 spans 14 residues. CDR1 DFQATT and CDR2 SNEGSKA come from the germline V gene (reference sequence). V lost 6 bases to trimming and J lost 5 bases; unmatched junction nucleotides: 10. CDR3 DNA: TGCAGTGCGCGCCCGGACAGGAGCCATCAGCCCCAGCATTTT. Residues: CSARPDRSHQPQHF.

This sequence joins TRBV6-2 or TRBV6-3 and TRBJ2-7; maybe TRBD2 (5 bases). This CDR3 contains 20 residues. Germline CDR1 is MNHEY and CDR2 is SVGEGT. The ends were cut back, 2 bases at V and 0 bases at J, with 26 bases in the middle. The CDR3 reads CASSYDVSALVVRPSYEQYF. CDR3 coding DNA: TGTGCCAGCAGTTACGATGTTAGCGCGTTGGTTGTCAGGCCCTCCTACGAGCAGTACTTC.

V usage is TRBV5-6 and J usage is TRBJ2-7, with D tentatively TRBD2 (5 bases). V lost 0 bases and J 3 bases, leaving 10 bases between the germline ends. Germline lookup yields CDR1 SGHDT and CDR2 YYEEEE. There are 14 residues in the CDR3. CDR3 region: CASSLGGADYEQYF. The CDR3 nucleotides read TGTGCCAGCAGCTTGGGGGGAGCTGACTACGAGCAGTACTTC.